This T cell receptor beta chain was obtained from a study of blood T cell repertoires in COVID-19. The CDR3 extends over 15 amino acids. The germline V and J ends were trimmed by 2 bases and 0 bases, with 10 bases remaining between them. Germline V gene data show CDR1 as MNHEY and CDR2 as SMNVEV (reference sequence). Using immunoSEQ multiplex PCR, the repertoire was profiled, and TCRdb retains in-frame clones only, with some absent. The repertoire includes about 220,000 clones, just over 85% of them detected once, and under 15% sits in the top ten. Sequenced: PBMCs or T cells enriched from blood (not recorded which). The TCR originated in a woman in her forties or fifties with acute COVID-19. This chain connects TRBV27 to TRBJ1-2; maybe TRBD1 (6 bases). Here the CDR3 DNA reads TGTGCCAGCAGTTTAAGGGGGAGCACTAACTATGGCTACACCTTC. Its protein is CASSLRGSTNYGYTF.